This T cell receptor (beta chain) is from a study of blood T cell repertoires in COVID-19. This CDR3 contains 16 residues. The trim removed 2 bases at V and 0 bases at J, leaving 4 bases unmatched. Looked up from germline, CDR1 is LGHNT and CDR2 is FRNRAP. TCRdb's copy holds only in-frame clones and misses some; the assay was immunoSEQ multiplex PCR. The sample carries about 24,000 clones, about 81% recorded once. The V gene is TRBV12-5, the J gene TRBJ2-1; 7 nucleotides line up with TRBD1. The TCR was taken from a human donor in a cohort sampled during active COVID-19. Sequences were obtained from peripheral blood. CDR3 region: CASGLMTGSSYNEQFF. CDR3 in DNA: TGTGCTAGTGGTTTGATGACAGGGAGCTCCTACAATGAGCAGTTCTTC.